This T cell receptor (beta chain) was profiled in a study of blood T cell repertoires in COVID-19. The CDR3 contains 15 residues. Germline trimming cut 2 bases from V and 4 bases from J; bases unmatched to any gene: 4. Germline V gene lookup returns CDR1 LGHDT and CDR2 YNNKEL (reference sequence). Method: immunoSEQ multiplex PCR; TCRdb's copy keeps in-frame clones and lacks some. In the table there are 84,000 or so clones, roughly 87% of which are singletons. The chain couples TRBV3-1 (or the pseudogene TRBV3-2) to TRBJ2-5; 10 nucleotides match TRBD2. The sequence derives from a man in his sixties with acute or convalescent COVID-19. Sequencing was done on a sample of peripheral blood. The CDR3 nucleotides read TGTGCCAGCAGCCAATTAGCGGGAGGACGAGAGACCCAGTACTTC. Its protein product is CASSQLAGGRETQYF.